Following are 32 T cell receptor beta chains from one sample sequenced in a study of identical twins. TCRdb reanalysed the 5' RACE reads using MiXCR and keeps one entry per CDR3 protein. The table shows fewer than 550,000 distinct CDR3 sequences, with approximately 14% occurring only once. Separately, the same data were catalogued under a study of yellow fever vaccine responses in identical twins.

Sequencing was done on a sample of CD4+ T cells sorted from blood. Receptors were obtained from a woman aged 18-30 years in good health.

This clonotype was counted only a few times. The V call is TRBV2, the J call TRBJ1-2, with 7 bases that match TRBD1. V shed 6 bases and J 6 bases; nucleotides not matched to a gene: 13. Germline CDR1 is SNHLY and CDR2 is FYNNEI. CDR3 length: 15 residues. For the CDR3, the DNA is TGTGCCAGCAGCGACGGAAGGGGGCGAAAGGATGGCTACACCTTC. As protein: CASSDGRGRKDGYTF.

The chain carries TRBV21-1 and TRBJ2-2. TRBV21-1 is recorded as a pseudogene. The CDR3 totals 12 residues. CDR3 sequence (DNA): TGTGCCAGCAGCAAATACACCGGGGAGCTGTTTTTT. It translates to CASSKYTGELFF.

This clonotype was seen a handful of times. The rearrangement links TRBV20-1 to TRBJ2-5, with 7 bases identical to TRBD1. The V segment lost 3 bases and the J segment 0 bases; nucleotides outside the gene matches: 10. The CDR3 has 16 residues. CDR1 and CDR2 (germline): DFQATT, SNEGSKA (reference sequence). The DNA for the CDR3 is TGCAGTGCTAGTGGACCCAAGGGGACAGACCAAGAGACCCAGTACTTC. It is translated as CSASGPKGTDQETQYF.

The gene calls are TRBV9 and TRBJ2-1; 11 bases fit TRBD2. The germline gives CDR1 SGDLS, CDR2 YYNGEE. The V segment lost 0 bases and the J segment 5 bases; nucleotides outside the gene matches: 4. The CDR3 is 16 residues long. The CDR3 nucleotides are TGTGCCAGCAGCGTAGAATTACTAGCGGGAGACAATGAGCAGTTCTTC. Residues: CASSVELLAGDNEQFF.

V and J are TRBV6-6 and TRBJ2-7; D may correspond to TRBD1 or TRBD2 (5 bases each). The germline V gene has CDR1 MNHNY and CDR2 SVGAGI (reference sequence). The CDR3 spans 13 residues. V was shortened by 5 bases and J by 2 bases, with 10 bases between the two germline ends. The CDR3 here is CASSDRGTYEQYV. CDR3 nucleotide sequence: TGTGCCAGCAGTGACAGAGGGACCTACGAGCAGTACGTC.

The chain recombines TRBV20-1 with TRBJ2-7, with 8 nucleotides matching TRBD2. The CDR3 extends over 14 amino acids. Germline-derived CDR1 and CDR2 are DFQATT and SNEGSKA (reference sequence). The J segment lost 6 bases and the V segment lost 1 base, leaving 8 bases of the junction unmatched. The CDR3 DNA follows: TGCAGTGCTAGAGTTACTAGCGGAAATGGCGAGCAGTACTTC. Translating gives CSARVTSGNGEQYF.

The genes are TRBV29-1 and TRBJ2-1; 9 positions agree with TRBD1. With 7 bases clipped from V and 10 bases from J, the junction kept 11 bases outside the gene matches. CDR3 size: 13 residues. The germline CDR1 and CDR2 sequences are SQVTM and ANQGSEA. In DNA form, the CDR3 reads TGCAGCGCCCTGGGGGGACAGGGTCTAGAGCAGTTCTTC. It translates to CSALGGQGLEQFF.

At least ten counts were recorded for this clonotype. The CDR3 is CASSLVSSDTQYF. In nucleotides, the CDR3 is TGTGCCAGCAGCTTAGTGTCGTCAGATACGCAGTATTTT. The V gene is TRBV7-9, the J gene TRBJ2-3; D is unresolved. Germline V gives CDR1 SEHNR, CDR2 FQNEAQ (reference sequence). The V end lost 1 base, the J end lost 4 bases, and 6 bases lay between the germline ends. The CDR3 loop spans 13 amino acids.

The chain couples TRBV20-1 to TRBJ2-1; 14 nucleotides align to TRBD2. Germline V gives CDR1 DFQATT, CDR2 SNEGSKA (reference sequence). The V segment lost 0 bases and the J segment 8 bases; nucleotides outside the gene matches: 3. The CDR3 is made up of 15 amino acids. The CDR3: CSAREGTSGSDEQFF. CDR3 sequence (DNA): TGCAGTGCTAGAGAAGGGACTAGCGGGAGCGATGAGCAGTTCTTC.

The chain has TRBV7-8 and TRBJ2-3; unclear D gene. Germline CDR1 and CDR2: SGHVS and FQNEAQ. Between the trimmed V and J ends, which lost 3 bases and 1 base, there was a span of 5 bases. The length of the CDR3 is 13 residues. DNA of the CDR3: TGTGCCAGCAGCTTCGTCCGCACAGATACGCAGTATTTT. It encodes CASSFVRTDTQYF.

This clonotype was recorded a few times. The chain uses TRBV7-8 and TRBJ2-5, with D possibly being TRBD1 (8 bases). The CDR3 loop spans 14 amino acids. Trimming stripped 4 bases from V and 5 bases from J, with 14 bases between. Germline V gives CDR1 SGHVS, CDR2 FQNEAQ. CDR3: CASSSTGGGETQYF. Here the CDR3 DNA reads TGTGCCAGCAGCTCCACAGGGGGAGGGGAGACCCAGTACTTC.

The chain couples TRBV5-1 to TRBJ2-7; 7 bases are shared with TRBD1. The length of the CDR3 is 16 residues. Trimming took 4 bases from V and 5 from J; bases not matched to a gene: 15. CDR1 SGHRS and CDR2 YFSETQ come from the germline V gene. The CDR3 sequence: CASSLRGQPGVNEQYF. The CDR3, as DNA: TGCGCCAGCAGCCTCCGGGGACAGCCTGGGGTTAACGAGCAGTACTTC.

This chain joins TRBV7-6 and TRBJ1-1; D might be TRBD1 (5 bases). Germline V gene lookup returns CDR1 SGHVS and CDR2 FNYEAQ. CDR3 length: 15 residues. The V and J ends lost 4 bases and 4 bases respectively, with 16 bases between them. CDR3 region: CASSSSNPGTTEAFF. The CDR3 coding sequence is TGTGCCAGCAGCTCATCTAACCCGGGGACCACTGAAGCTTTCTTT.

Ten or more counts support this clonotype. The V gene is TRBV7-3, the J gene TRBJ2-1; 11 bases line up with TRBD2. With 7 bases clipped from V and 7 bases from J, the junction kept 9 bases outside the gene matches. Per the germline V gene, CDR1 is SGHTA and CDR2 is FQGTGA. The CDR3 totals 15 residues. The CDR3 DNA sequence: TGTGCCAGCACCCTACTAGCGGGAGTGAGTAATGAGCAGTTCTTC. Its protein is CASTLLAGVSNEQFF.

The CDR3 DNA follows: TGTGCCACCAGTGACCCCGGGACTAGGGAGCAGTTCTTC. This encodes CATSDPGTREQFF. The J gene is TRBJ2-1, the V gene TRBV24-1, with 8 bases that match TRBD2. Germline values: CDR1 KGHDR, CDR2 SFDVKD. This CDR3 spans 13 amino acids. V shed 4 bases and J 10 bases; nucleotides not matched to a gene: 5.

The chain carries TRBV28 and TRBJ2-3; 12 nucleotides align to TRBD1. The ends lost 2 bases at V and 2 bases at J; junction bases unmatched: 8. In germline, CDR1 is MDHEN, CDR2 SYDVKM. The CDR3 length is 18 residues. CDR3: CASSLAGTGGYATDTQYF. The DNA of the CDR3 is TGTGCCAGCAGTTTAGCCGGGACAGGGGGCTACGCCACAGATACGCAGTATTTT.

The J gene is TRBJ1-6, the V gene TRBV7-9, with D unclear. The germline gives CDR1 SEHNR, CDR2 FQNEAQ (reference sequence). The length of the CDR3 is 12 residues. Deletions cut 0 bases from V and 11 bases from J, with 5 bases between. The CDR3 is CASSLANPPLHF. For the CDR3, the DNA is TGTGCCAGCAGCTTAGCGAATCCACCCCTCCACTTT.

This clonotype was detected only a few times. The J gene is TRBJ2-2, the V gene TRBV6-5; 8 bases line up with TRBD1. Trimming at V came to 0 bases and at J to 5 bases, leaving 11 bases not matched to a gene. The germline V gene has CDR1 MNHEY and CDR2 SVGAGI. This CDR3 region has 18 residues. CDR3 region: CASSYSLTGVLGTGELFF. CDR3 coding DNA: TGTGCCAGCAGTTACTCACTGACAGGGGTCCTGGGAACCGGGGAGCTGTTTTTT.

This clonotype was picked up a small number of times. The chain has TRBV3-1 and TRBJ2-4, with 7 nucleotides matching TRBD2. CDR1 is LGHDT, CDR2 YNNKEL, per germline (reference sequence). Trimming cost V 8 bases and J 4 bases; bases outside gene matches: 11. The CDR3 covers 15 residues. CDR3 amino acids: CASSHAGTKKNIQYF. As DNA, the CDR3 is TGTGCCAGCTCCCACGCCGGGACTAAGAAAAACATTCAGTACTTC.

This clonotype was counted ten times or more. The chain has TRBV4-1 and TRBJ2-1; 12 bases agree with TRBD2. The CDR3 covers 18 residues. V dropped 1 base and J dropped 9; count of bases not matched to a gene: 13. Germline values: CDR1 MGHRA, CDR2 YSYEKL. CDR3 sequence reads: CASSQGSLAGGPLSEQFF. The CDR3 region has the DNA TGCGCCAGCAGCCAAGGGTCGCTAGCGGGGGGGCCATTGAGTGAGCAGTTCTTC.

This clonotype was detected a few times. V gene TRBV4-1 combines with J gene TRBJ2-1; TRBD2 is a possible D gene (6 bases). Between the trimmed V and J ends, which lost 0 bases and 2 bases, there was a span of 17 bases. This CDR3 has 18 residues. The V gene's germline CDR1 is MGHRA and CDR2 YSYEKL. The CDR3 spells CASSQDFPTGVPYNEQFF. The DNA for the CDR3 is TGCGCCAGCAGCCAAGATTTCCCAACGGGGGTCCCCTACAATGAGCAGTTCTTC.

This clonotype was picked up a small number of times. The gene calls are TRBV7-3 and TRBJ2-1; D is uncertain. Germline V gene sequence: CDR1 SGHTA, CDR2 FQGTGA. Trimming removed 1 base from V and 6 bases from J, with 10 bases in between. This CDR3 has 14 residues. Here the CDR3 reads CASSLIGSRNEQFF. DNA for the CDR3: TGTGCCAGCAGCTTAATAGGGTCCCGCAATGAGCAGTTCTTC. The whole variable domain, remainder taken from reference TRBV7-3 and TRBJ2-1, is GAGVSQTPSNKVTEKGKYVELRCDPISGHTALYWYRQSLGQGPEFLIYFQGTGAADDSGLPNDRFFAVRPEGSVSTLKIQRTERGDSAVYLCASSLIGSRNEQFFGPGTRLTVL.

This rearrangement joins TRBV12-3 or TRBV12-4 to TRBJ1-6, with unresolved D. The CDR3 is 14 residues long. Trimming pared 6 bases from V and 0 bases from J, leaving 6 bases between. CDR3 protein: CASSPVSYNSPLHF. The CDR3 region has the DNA TGTGCCAGCAGCCCCGTCTCCTATAATTCACCCCTCCACTTT.

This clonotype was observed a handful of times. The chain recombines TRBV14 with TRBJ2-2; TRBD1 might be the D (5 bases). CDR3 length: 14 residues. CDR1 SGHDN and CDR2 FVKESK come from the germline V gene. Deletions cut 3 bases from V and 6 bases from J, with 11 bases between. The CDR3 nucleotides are TGTGCCAGCAGCCAGATCAGGGCTGCCGGGGAGCTGTTTTTT. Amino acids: CASSQIRAAGELFF.

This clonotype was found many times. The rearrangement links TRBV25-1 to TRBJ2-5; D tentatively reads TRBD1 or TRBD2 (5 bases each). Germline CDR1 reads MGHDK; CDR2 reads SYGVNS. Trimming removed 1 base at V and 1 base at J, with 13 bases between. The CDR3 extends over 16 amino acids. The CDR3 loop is CASSEFRAGGQETQYF. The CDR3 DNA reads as TGTGCCAGCAGTGAATTTCGGGCTGGGGGCCAAGAGACCCAGTACTTC.

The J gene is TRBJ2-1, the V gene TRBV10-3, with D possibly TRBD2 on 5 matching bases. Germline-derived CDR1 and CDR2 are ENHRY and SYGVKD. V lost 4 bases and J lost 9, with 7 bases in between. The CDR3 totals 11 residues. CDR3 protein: CAISGLSEQFF. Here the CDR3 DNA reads TGTGCCATCAGTGGACTATCTGAGCAGTTCTTC.

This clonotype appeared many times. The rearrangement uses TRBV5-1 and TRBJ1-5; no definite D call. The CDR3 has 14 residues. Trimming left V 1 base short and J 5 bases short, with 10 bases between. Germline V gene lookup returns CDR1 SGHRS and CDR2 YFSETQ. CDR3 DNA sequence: TGCGCCAGCAGCTTGATGGCCGGAGATCAGCCCCAGCATTTT. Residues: CASSLMAGDQPQHF.

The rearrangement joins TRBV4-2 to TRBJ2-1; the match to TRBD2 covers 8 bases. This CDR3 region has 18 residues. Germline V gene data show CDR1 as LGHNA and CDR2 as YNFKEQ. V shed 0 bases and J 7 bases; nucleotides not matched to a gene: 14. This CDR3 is CASSQEGGRVAGRNEQFF. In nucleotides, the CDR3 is TGTGCCAGCAGCCAAGAAGGGGGTAGAGTAGCGGGAAGGAATGAGCAGTTCTTC.

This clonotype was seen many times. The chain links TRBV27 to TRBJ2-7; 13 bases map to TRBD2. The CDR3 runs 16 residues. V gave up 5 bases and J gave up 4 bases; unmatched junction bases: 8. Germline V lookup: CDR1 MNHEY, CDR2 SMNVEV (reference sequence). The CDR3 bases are TGTGCCAGCAGTCCTAGGACTAGCGGGAGAGGGTACGAGCAGTACTTC. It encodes CASSPRTSGRGYEQYF.

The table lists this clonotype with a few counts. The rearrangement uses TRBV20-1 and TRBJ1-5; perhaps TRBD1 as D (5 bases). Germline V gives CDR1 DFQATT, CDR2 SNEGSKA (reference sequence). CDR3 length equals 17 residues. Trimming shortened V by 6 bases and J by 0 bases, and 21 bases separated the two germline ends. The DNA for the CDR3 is TGCAGTGCGGGGGGGGGTTGGGCAGCTAATAGCAATCAGCCCCAGCATTTT. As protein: CSAGGGWAANSNQPQHF.

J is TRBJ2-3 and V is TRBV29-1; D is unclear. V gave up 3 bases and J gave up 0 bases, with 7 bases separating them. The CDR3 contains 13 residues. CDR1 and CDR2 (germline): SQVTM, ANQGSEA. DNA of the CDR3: TGCAGCGTTGAGTTACAGAGCACAGATACGCAGTATTTT. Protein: CSVELQSTDTQYF.

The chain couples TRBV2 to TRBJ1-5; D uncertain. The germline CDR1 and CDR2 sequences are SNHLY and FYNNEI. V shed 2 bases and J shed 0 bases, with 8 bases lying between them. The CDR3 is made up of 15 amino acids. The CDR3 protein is CASSEQGGSNQPQHF. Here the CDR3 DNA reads TGTGCCAGCAGTGAACAAGGCGGTAGCAATCAGCCCCAGCATTTT.